This T cell receptor (beta chain) was found in a study of cytomegalovirus exposure and HLA in healthy donors. Only in-frame clones appear in the TCRdb table, and some are missing; sequencing was by immunoSEQ multiplex PCR. The profile shows more than 150,000 clones, 88% of them singletons. This clone was seen only a few times. The antigen is unknown. Study observations and caveats: Across donors, most TCRs were seen rarely, yet some public ones were widespread. Researchers catalogued about 150 TCR beta chains as cytomegalovirus-associated. The classifier reportedly diagnosed cytomegalovirus status with high sensitivity and specificity.

The donors were in the approximately 120-subject validation cohort, distinct from the roughly 700-subject first cohort. The receptor was derived from a man aged 18 to 30 in good health and CMV-seronegative. Sequencing was done on a sample of PBMCs.

The DNA of the CDR3 is TGTGCCAGCAGGTCGGACAGCTTAGGGTTCTACGAGCAGTACGTC. The encoded protein is CASRSDSLGFYEQYV. The chain has TRBV6-5 and TRBJ2-7, with a possible D match to TRBD1 (6 bases). The germline V and J ends were trimmed by 6 bases and 3 bases, with 18 bases remaining between them. The CDR3 length is 15 residues. Germline assignment: CDR1 MNHEY and CDR2 SVGAGI.